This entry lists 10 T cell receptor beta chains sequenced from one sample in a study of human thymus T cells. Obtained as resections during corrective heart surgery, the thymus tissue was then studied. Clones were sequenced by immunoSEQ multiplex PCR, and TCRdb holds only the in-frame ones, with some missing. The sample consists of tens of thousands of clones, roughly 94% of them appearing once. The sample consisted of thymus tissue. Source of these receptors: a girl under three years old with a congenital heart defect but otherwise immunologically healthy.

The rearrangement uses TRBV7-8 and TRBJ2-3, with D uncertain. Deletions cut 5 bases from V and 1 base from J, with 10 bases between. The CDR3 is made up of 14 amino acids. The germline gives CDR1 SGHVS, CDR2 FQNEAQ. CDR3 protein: CASSPIPGTDTQYF. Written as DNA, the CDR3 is TGTGCCAGCAGCCCTATCCCGGGCACAGATACGCAGTATTTT.

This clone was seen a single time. CDR3 coding DNA: TGCGCCAGCAGCTTCACAGGGAACACTGAAGCTTTCTTT. Its translation: CASSFTGNTEAFF. This chain connects TRBV5-1 to TRBJ1-1, with a possible D match to TRBD1 (5 bases). From germline, CDR1 is SGHRS and CDR2 YFSETQ. V was trimmed by 2 bases and J by 1 base, leaving 6 bases between them. This CDR3 is 13 amino acids long.

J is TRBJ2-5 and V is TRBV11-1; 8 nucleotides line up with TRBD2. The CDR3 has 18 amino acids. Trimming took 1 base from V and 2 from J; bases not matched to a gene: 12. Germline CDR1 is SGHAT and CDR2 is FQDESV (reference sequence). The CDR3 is CASSLGRGGIRAQETQYF. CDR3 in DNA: TGTGCCAGCAGCTTAGGACGGGGGGGGATTAGGGCACAAGAGACCCAGTACTTC.

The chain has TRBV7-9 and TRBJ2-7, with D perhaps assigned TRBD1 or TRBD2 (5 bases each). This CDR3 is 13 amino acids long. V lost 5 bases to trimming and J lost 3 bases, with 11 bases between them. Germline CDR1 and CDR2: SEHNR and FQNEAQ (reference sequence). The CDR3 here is CASSRDGNYEQYF. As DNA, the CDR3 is TGTGCCAGCAGCCGGGACGGGAACTACGAGCAGTACTTC.

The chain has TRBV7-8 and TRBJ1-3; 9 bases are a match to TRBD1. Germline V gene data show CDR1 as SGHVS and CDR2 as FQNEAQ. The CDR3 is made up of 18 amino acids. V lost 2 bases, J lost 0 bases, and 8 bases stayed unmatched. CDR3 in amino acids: CASSLIGGQGLSGNTIYF. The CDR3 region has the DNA TGTGCCAGCAGCTTAATAGGGGGACAGGGACTCTCTGGAAACACCATATATTTT.

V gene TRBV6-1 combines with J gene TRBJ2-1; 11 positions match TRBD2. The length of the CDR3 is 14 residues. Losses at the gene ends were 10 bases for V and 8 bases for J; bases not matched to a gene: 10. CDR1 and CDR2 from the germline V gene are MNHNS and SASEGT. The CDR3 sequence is CATNIAGGGYEQFF. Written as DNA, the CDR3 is TGTGCCACCAACATAGCGGGAGGGGGGTATGAGCAGTTCTTC.

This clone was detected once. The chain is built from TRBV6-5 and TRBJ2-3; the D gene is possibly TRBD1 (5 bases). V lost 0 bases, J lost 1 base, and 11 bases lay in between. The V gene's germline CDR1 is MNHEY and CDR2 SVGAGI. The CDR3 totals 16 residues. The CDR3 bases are TGTGCCAGCAGTTACTCGTCGATAGGGGGCACAGATACGCAGTATTTT. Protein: CASSYSSIGGTDTQYF.

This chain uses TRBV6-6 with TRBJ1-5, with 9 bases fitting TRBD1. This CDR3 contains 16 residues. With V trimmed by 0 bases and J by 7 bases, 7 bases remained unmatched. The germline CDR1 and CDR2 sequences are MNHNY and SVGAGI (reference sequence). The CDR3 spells CASSYSTGQGGQPQHF. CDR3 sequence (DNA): TGTGCCAGCAGTTACTCTACGGGACAGGGAGGCCAGCCCCAGCATTTT.

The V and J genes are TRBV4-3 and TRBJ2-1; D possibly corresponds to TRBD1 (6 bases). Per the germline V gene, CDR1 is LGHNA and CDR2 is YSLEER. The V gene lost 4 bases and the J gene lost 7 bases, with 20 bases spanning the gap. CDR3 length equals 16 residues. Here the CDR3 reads CASSRQTGRCINEQFF. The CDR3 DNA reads TGCGCCAGCAGCCGACAAACAGGGCGATGTATAAATGAGCAGTTCTTC.

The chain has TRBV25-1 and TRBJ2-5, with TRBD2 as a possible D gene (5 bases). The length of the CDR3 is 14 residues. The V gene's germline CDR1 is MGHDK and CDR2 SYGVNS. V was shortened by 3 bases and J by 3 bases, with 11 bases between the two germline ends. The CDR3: CASSDGKGEETQYF. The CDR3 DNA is TGTGCCAGCAGTGACGGGAAAGGCGAAGAGACCCAGTACTTC. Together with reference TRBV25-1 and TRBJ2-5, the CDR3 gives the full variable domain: EADIYQTPRYLVIGTGKKITLECSQTMGHDKMYWYQQDPGMELHLIHYSYGVNSTEKGDLSSESTVSRIRTEHFPLTLESARPSHTSQYLCASSDGKGEETQYFGPGTRLLVL.